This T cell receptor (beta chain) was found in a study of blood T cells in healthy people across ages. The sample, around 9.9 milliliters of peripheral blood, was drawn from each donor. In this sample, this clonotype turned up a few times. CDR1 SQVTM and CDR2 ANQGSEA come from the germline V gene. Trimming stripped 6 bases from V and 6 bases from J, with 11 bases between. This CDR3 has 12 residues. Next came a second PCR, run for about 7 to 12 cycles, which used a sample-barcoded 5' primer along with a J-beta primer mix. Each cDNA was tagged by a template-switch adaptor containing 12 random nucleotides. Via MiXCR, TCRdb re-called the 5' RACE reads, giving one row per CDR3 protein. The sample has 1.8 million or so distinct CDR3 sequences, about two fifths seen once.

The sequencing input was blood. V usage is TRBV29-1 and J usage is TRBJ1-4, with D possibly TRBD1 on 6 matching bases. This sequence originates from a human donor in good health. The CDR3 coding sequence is TGCAGCGTCGGGGAGGGGGATGAAAAACTGTTTTTT. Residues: CSVGEGDEKLFF.